The 5 T cell receptor beta chains reported below all come from one sample, sequenced in a study of blood T cell repertoires in COVID-19. Sequencing used immunoSEQ multiplex PCR; TCRdb keeps in-frame clones, though not all of them. The sample yields 150,000 to 200,000 clones, about 80% seen once. The sample was peripheral blood. The receptor set was obtained from a human donor with acute or convalescent COVID-19. The donor label of this sample is uncertain.

The chain carries TRBV13 and TRBJ2-1; D might be TRBD2 (6 bases). V lost 2 bases to trimming and J lost 0 bases, with 14 bases between them. The CDR3 contains 17 residues. Germline CDR1 PRHDT, CDR2 FYEKMQ (reference sequence). This chain's CDR3 is CASSLRLAQSSYNEQFF. The CDR3 nucleotides are TGTGCCAGCAGCTTACGGCTAGCGCAGAGCTCCTACAATGAGCAGTTCTTC.

This chain links TRBV30 with TRBJ2-3, with 8 bases fitting TRBD2. V trimming: 4 bases; J trimming: 0 bases; junction bases outside the gene matches: 6. The germline CDR1 and CDR2 sequences are GTSNPN and SVGIG (reference sequence). The length of the CDR3 is 15 residues. The CDR3 DNA follows: TGTGCCTGGATACCACGGGGGGGGAGCACAGATACGCAGTATTTT. Translated: CAWIPRGGSTDTQYF.

This chain joins TRBV6-1 and TRBJ2-3, with 8 positions matching TRBD2. Per the germline V gene, CDR1 is MNHNS and CDR2 is SASEGT. V lost 2 bases to trimming and J lost 5 bases; unmatched junction nucleotides: 3. The CDR3 covers 14 residues. This CDR3 reads CASSEQRGIDTQYF. The CDR3 nucleotides are TGTGCCAGCAGTGAACAGCGGGGGATAGATACGCAGTATTTT.

This clone was found a few times. This chain connects TRBV30 to TRBJ2-5; tentatively, D is TRBD2 (6 bases). Trimming stripped 1 base from V and 2 bases from J, with 8 bases between. There are 13 residues in the CDR3. CDR1 is GTSNPN, CDR2 SVGIG, per germline (reference sequence). The CDR3 protein is CAWSGGLQETQYF. DNA for the CDR3: TGTGCCTGGAGTGGAGGACTACAAGAGACCCAGTACTTC.

This clone was recorded once. The CDR3 sequence: CASSLWVGEAGQPQHF. CDR3 nucleotides: TGTGCCAGCAGTTTATGGGTCGGGGAGGCGGGTCAGCCCCAGCATTTT. The gene calls are TRBV28 and TRBJ1-5, with D uncertain. Per germline, CDR1 MDHEN and CDR2 SYDVKM. The CDR3 spans 16 residues. Trimming stripped 0 bases from V and 6 bases from J, with 15 bases between.